What follows are 3 T cell receptor beta chains derived from one specimen sequenced in a study of cytomegalovirus exposure and HLA in healthy donors. Primers: 60 Vbeta forward and 13 Jbeta reverse. Assay used: immunoSEQ multiplex PCR; TCRdb lists only in-frame clones, some missing. The sample has some 240,000 clones, 92% seen once. Sequencing was carried out using PBMCs. The origin of the receptors is a girl aged 2-9 years in good health and CMV-seronegative.

The rearrangement joins TRBV6-6 to TRBJ1-1; D perhaps matches TRBD1 (6 bases). The CDR3 length is 14 residues. Trimming left V 6 bases short and J 7 bases short, with 18 bases between. CDR1 and CDR2 from the germline V gene are MNHNY and SVGAGI (reference sequence). CDR3 loop: CASREAGAKGEAFF. The CDR3 DNA follows: TGTGCCAGCAGAGAGGCGGGGGCGAAGGGTGAAGCTTTCTTT.

The rearrangement joins TRBV21-1 to TRBJ1-5; the tabulated D call, TRBD1, remains unverified against the DNA. TRBV21-1 is listed as a pseudogene. The CDR3 is made up of 15 amino acids. CDR3 bases: TGTGCCAGCAGCAAAGGACAGGTTAGCAATCAGCCCCAGCATTTT. Protein sequence: CASSKGQVSNQPQHF.

This chain links TRBV13 with TRBJ2-1; 15 bases fit TRBD2. The CDR3 runs 17 residues. Unmatched junction bases numbered 7, after V lost 5 bases and J lost 5 bases. CDR1 and CDR2 from the germline V gene are PRHDT and FYEKMQ (reference sequence). CDR3 nucleotides: TGTGCCAGCAGCCCCCCCGGGACTAGCGGGAGGAACAATGAGCAGTTCTTC. It yields the protein CASSPPGTSGRNNEQFF.